The T cell receptor beta chain described here comes from a study of blood T cell repertoires in COVID-19. The CDR3 extends over 16 amino acids. Germline values: CDR1 SGHNT, CDR2 YYREEE (reference sequence). V shed 3 bases, J shed 1 base, and the junction held 3 bases outside the gene matches. The repertoire was sequenced with immunoSEQ multiplex PCR; TCRdb's copy has only in-frame clones and lacks some. Found here are about 500,000 clones, nearly 90% of them singletons; the top ten hold around 0.92%. The specimen sequenced was peripheral blood. The chain is built from TRBV5-4 and TRBJ2-2, with 10 bases that match TRBD2. The source is a man in his late teens or twenties with COVID-19, enrolled during active disease. The CDR3 nucleotides are TGTGCCAGCAGCTCGTTAGCGGGGGGGAACACCGGGGAGCTGTTTTTT. Residues: CASSSLAGGNTGELFF.